Shown below are 26 T cell receptor beta chains from a single sample sequenced in a study of human T cells and chemical hapten exposure. TCRdb ran MiXCR on the RACE reads and lists one entry per CDR3 protein. The sample has around 74,000 distinct CDR3 sequences; 32% are singletons. Time point reported: patch test 1, 2 weeks after DPC sensitization. Indicated treatment: therapeutic diphenylcyclopropenone sensitization with weekly scalp DPC. Sample: whole blood, taken in connection with sensitization to the hapten diphenylcyclopropenone (DPC). The source is a man aged 35 to 55 with alopecia areata. Some clones in this sample may be carry-over from other donors' samples.

The chain recombines TRBV18 with TRBJ1-5; D may be TRBD1 (5 bases). Trimming left V 2 bases short and J 3 bases short, with 8 bases between. Germline-derived CDR1 and CDR2 are KGHSH and LQKENI. The CDR3 contains 14 residues. The CDR3 spells CASSPTGLNQPQHF. The CDR3 region has the DNA TGTGCCAGCTCACCAACAGGTCTCAATCAGCCCCAGCATTTT. Based on the CDR3 plus reference TRBV18 and TRBJ1-5, the full variable domain is NAGVMQNPRHLVRRRGQEARLRCSPMKGHSHVYWYRQLPEEGLKFMVYLQKENIIDESGMPKERFSAEFPKEGPSILRIQQVVRGDSAAYFCASSPTGLNQPQHFGDGTRLSIL.

The chain couples TRBV12-3 or TRBV12-4 to TRBJ1-4; D unresolved. The length of the CDR3 is 14 residues. V was pared by 3 bases and J by 8 bases, with 13 bases between. CDR3 residues: CASSLHGLKEKLFF. DNA of the CDR3: TGTGCCAGCAGTTTGCACGGATTAAAAGAAAAACTGTTTTTT.

J is TRBJ2-1 and V is TRBV12-3 or TRBV12-4, with unresolved D. Trimming removed 1 base from V and 4 bases from J, with 20 bases in between. The CDR3 totals 18 residues. CDR3 DNA sequence: TGTGCCAGCAGTTTAGAGGCCAGGTCCCTATATCTTTACAATGAGCAGTTCTTC. This translates into CASSLEARSLYLYNEQFF.

This chain joins TRBV7-9 and TRBJ1-2; 9 bases match TRBD1. The CDR3 is made up of 16 amino acids. The germline CDR1 and CDR2 sequences are SEHNR and FQNEAQ (reference sequence). J was trimmed by 6 bases and V by 3 bases; bases with no gene match: 11. The CDR3 nucleotides are TGTGCCAGCAGCTTTTCCCGTGGGACAGGGACCGATGGCTACACCTTC. Protein product: CASSFSRGTGTDGYTF.

The rearrangement uses TRBV10-2 and TRBJ1-1; 7 bases fit TRBD1. This CDR3 region has 15 residues. The germline V gene has CDR1 WSHSY and CDR2 SAAADI. Trimming at V came to 6 bases and at J to 0 bases, leaving 7 bases not matched to a gene. In nucleotides, the CDR3 is TGCGCCAGCAGGACACCGGGACAGTTGAACACTGAAGCTTTCTTT. Translating it yields CASRTPGQLNTEAFF.

The rearrangement joins TRBV20-1 to TRBJ2-3; D not resolved. The germline CDR1 and CDR2 sequences are DFQATT and SNEGSKA (reference sequence). The CDR3 is made up of 15 amino acids. V was shortened by 5 bases and J by 2 bases, with 17 bases between the two germline ends. CDR3: CSAAIYGRITDTQYF. CDR3 coding DNA: TGCAGTGCTGCGATTTATGGACGGATCACAGATACGCAGTATTTT.

The V call is TRBV6-4, the J call TRBJ2-2, with TRBD2 matching 8 bases. Germline CDR1 and CDR2: MRHNA and SNTAGT. The CDR3 is 13 residues long. Trimming took 5 bases from V and 5 from J; bases not matched to a gene: 1. The CDR3 bases are TGTGCCAGCAGTAGCGGGAGTACCGGGGAGCTGTTTTTT. As protein: CASSSGSTGELFF.

The chain couples TRBV12-3 or TRBV12-4 to TRBJ2-1, with 15 bases identical to TRBD2. Trimming removed 5 bases from V and 7 bases from J; junction bases left unmatched: 3. The CDR3 totals 15 residues. In nucleotides, the CDR3 is TGTGCCAGCAGTACAGGGACTAGCGGGAGGAATGAGCAGTTCTTC. Amino acid sequence: CASSTGTSGRNEQFF.

The rearrangement joins TRBV21-1 to TRBJ1-2; the table's D call, TRBD1, was not checked against the DNA. TRBV21-1 is described as a pseudogene. The CDR3 runs 14 residues. The CDR3 region is CASSKRGNQDGYTF. As DNA, the CDR3 is TGTGCCAGCAGCAAAAGGGGAAATCAGGATGGCTACACCTTC.

This clonotype turned up a few times. The V call is TRBV20-1, the J call TRBJ1-6; TRBD1 is a possible D gene (5 bases). The CDR3 spans 17 residues. With 3 bases removed from V and 8 bases from J, the gap between germline ends came to 23 bases. The germline CDR1 and CDR2 sequences are DFQATT and SNEGSKA (reference sequence). CDR3 in amino acids: CSASPYPVGLGDSPLHF. CDR3 coding DNA: TGCAGTGCTAGTCCCTATCCCGTAGGGCTAGGGGATTCACCCCTCCACTTT.

V usage is TRBV10-3 and J usage is TRBJ2-1; D unclear. The CDR3 extends over 12 amino acids. V was cut by 3 bases and J by 6 bases, with 6 bases left in between. Germline V lookup: CDR1 ENHRY, CDR2 SYGVKD. The CDR3 DNA follows: TGTGCCATCAGTGACTCCGGCAATGAGCAGTTCTTC. Its protein product is CAISDSGNEQFF.

J is TRBJ2-5 and V is TRBV7-9; TRBD2 matches 12 bases. The V segment lost 8 bases and the J segment 1 base; nucleotides outside the gene matches: 2. Germline CDR1 SEHNR, CDR2 FQNEAQ (reference sequence). The CDR3 runs 14 residues. CDR3 coding DNA: TGTGCCAGCGGGGGACTAGCGGGCCAAGAGACCCAGTACTTC. Amino acids: CASGGLAGQETQYF. The whole variable domain, remainder taken from reference TRBV7-9 and TRBJ2-5, is DTGVSQNPRHKITKRGQNVTFRCDPISEHNRLYWYRQTLGQGPEFLTYFQNEAQLEKSRLLSDRFSAERPKGSFSTLEIQRTEQGDSAMYLCASGGLAGQETQYFGPGTRLLVL.

This clonotype was seen many times. V and J are TRBV20-1 and TRBJ1-1; the D gene is possibly TRBD1 (6 bases). Trimming cost V 1 base and J 0 bases, with 6 bases left between them. Germline-derived CDR1 and CDR2 are DFQATT and SNEGSKA (reference sequence). The CDR3 contains 13 residues. The CDR3 loop is CSARGQVNTEAFF. CDR3 sequence (DNA): TGCAGTGCTAGAGGACAGGTGAACACTGAAGCTTTCTTT.

V usage is TRBV7-9 and J usage is TRBJ2-1, with D possibly TRBD1 on 6 matching bases. CDR3 length equals 13 residues. The germline gives CDR1 SEHNR, CDR2 FQNEAQ (reference sequence). V lost 7 bases to trimming and J lost 5 bases, with 12 bases between them. Written as DNA, the CDR3 is TGTGCCAGCACGAACAGGGTCCACAATGAGCAGTTCTTC. It is translated as CASTNRVHNEQFF.

This chain joins TRBV6-5 and TRBJ2-5; TRBD1 is a possible D gene (5 bases). V gave up 3 bases and J gave up 2 bases, with 13 bases separating them. Germline CDR1 reads MNHEY; CDR2 reads SVGAGI. The CDR3 runs to 15 residues. CDR3 sequence (DNA): TGTGCCAGCAGTTATTCGGGCGCAGGGCAAGAGACCCAGTACTTC. It is translated as CASSYSGAGQETQYF.

The chain couples TRBV7-2 to TRBJ1-5; D unclear. Per germline, CDR1 SGHTA and CDR2 FQGNSA. V was shortened by 4 bases and J by 7 bases, with 8 bases between the two germline ends. This CDR3 has 12 residues. The CDR3 bases are TGTGCCAGCAGCTACGGGAGCCAGCCCCAGCATTTT. Its protein product is CASSYGSQPQHF.

This chain connects TRBV9 to TRBJ2-1; D possibly matches TRBD1 or TRBD2 (5 bases each). The CDR3 runs to 13 residues. With 4 bases removed from V and 9 bases from J, the gap between germline ends came to 14 bases. The germline V gene encodes CDR1 SGDLS and CDR2 YYNGEE. CDR3: CASSTILGGEQFF. The CDR3, as DNA: TGTGCCAGCAGCACCATCCTTGGGGGTGAGCAGTTCTTC.

This clonotype has only a few counts. The chain combines TRBV29-1 with TRBJ1-2; D perhaps matches TRBD1 (5 bases). CDR1 is SQVTM and CDR2 is ANQGSEA in the germline V gene. V shed 4 bases and J shed 0 bases, with 12 bases lying between them. The CDR3 extends over 14 amino acids. The DNA of the CDR3 is TGCAGCGTTGGAGTACCGGGACCTAACTATGGCTACACCTTC. The encoded protein is CSVGVPGPNYGYTF. Based on the CDR3 plus reference TRBV29-1 and TRBJ1-2, the full variable domain is SAVISQKPSRDICQRGTSLTIQCQVDSQVTMMFWYRQQPGQSLTLIATANQGSEATYESGFVIDKFPISRPNLTFSTLTVSNMSPEDSSIYLCSVGVPGPNYGYTFGSGTRLTVV.

The gene calls are TRBV12-3 or TRBV12-4 and TRBJ2-3, with unresolved D. V lost 4 bases and J 5 bases, leaving 7 bases between the germline ends. The CDR3 totals 12 residues. CDR3: CASSWTGDTQYF. CDR3 coding DNA: TGTGCCAGCAGTTGGACGGGAGATACGCAGTATTTT.

This clonotype came up a few times. This chain connects TRBV20-1 to TRBJ2-1; D is unresolved. CDR3 length: 13 amino acids. Per the germline V gene, CDR1 is DFQATT and CDR2 is SNEGSKA (reference sequence). Trimming stripped 8 bases from V and 5 bases from J, with 16 bases between. The CDR3 DNA is TGCAGTTGCGCTGAAAAAGTGGACAATGAGCAGTTCTTC. As protein: CSCAEKVDNEQFF.

The chain employs TRBV25-1 and TRBJ2-1, with a tentative D call TRBD1 (5 bases). V dropped 7 bases and J dropped 9 bases, with 16 bases sitting between them. Per the germline V gene, CDR1 is MGHDK and CDR2 is SYGVNS. The CDR3 extends over 13 amino acids. The CDR3 nucleotides are TGTGCCAGCAAAGGCGACGACAGACTTGAGCAGTTCTTC. It codes for CASKGDDRLEQFF.

The gene calls are TRBV6-5 and TRBJ2-7; D gene uncertain. Trimming pared 2 bases from V and 11 bases from J, leaving 10 bases between. Germline V gene data show CDR1 as MNHEY and CDR2 as SVGAGI. This CDR3 comprises 11 residues. The CDR3: CASSYNFFEYF. The CDR3, as DNA: TGTGCCAGCAGTTACAACTTTTTTGAGTACTTC.

The chain has TRBV25-1 and TRBJ2-7; no firm D call. Germline CDR1 and CDR2: MGHDK and SYGVNS. CDR3 size: 12 residues. The germline V and J ends were trimmed by 6 bases and 0 bases, with 6 bases remaining between them. The CDR3 DNA sequence: TGTGCCAGCAGGGCCCACTCCTACGAGCAGTACTTC. This translates into CASRAHSYEQYF.

There are a few counts of this clonotype. This chain uses TRBV7-8 with TRBJ1-4; D gene uncertain. Between the trimmed V and J ends, which lost 5 bases and 3 bases, there was a span of 4 bases. CDR1 is SGHVS and CDR2 is FQNEAQ in the germline V gene. The length of the CDR3 is 12 residues. CDR3 in DNA: TGTGCCAGCAGCAGAGCTAATGAAAAACTGTTTTTT. Amino acid sequence: CASSRANEKLFF. The full variable domain, its missing parts supplied by reference TRBV7-8 and TRBJ1-4, is GAGVSQSPRYKVAKRGQDVALRCDPISGHVSLFWYQQALGQGPEFLTYFQNEAQLDKSGLPSDRFFAERPEGSVSTLKIQRTQQEDSAVYLCASSRANEKLFFGSGTQLSVL.

This clonotype was detected a few times. The V call is TRBV5-1, the J call TRBJ2-7, with 11 bases matching TRBD2. Germline trimming cut 1 base from V and 7 bases from J; bases unmatched to any gene: 4. Germline V lookup: CDR1 SGHRS, CDR2 YFSETQ. This CDR3 has 14 amino acids. The CDR3 DNA reads as TGCGCCAGCAGCTTGACTAGCGGGAGTGGTGAGCAGTACTTC. As protein: CASSLTSGSGEQYF.

This clonotype was recorded a few times. V and J are TRBV7-9 and TRBJ2-2; maybe TRBD2 (6 bases). This CDR3 is built from 15 residues. Germline V CDR1 and CDR2: SEHNR, FQNEAQ (reference sequence). Trimming stripped 5 bases from V and 4 bases from J, with 14 bases between. CDR3 sequence (DNA): TGTGCCAGCAGCCACCGGGACTCGCCCACCGGGGAGCTGTTTTTT. Its translation is CASSHRDSPTGELFF.